These 28 T cell receptor beta chains share one sample of origin, sequenced in a study of T-cell reconstitution after alpha-beta-depleted transplantation in children (dated by TCRdb to 2015 to 2016). The protocol used for the library was PCR. The listed sequencing device is Illumina HiSeq 2500. To normalize quantification of the TCRbeta repertoire, the TCR libraries were built with molecular barcoding that relied on unique molecular identifiers. TCRdb redid the processing of the public reads, applying fastp at Q25 and MiXCR, and retained in-frame beta chains. Rows matching on CDR3 protein sequence are summarized as one entry with the most common DNA and genes. Within this sample are hundreds of thousands of distinct CDR3 sequences, with around 13% of them counted one time only. The ten largest clones take up roughly 0.77% of the sample. What this sample's treatment or condition label stands for: allogeneic hematopoietic cell transplantation with graft depleted of TCRalphabeta T cells and CD19 B cells.

The sample here was PBMCs, taken before TCRalphabeta/CD19-depleted stem cell transplant. The origin of the receptors is a girl aged 2 to 10 with congenital amegakaryocytic thrombocytopenia, due to receive a stem cell transplant.

V and J are TRBV5-5 and TRBJ2-7; D tentatively fits TRBD1 or TRBD2 (6 bases each). The CDR3 consists of 16 residues. V gave up 4 bases and J gave up 4 bases, with 21 bases separating them. Germline CDR1 and CDR2: SGHKS and YYEKEE (reference sequence). CDR3 amino acids: CASSRGQAPFRYEQYF. CDR3 bases: TGTGCCAGCAGCCGGGGGCAGGCCCCATTCCGATACGAGCAGTACTTC.

The chain combines TRBV5-1 with TRBJ2-3; perhaps TRBD2 as D (6 bases). From germline, CDR1 is SGHRS and CDR2 YFSETQ. The V end lost 3 bases, the J end lost 3 bases, and 14 bases lay between the germline ends. CDR3 length equals 15 residues. CDR3 in amino acids: CASSSKGGSTDTQYF. The CDR3 bases are TGCGCCAGCAGCTCAAAAGGAGGGAGTACAGATACGCAGTATTTT.

The CDR3 DNA sequence: TGCAGTGCTCAGCGGCCCCGGGGGTACGAGCAGTACTTC. This sequence encodes CSAQRPRGYEQYF. This rearrangement joins TRBV20-1 to TRBJ2-7, with D maybe TRBD2 (6 bases). V lost 5 bases and J lost 4, with 15 bases in between. CDR3 length: 13 residues. Germline assignment: CDR1 DFQATT and CDR2 SNEGSKA (reference sequence).

Ten or more counts support this clonotype. The V and J genes are TRBV6-1 and TRBJ2-1; D is perhaps TRBD2 (6 bases). Germline V gives CDR1 MNHNS, CDR2 SASEGT. The CDR3 runs to 15 residues. V shed 6 bases and J shed 6 bases, with 18 bases lying between them. The CDR3 bases are TGTGCCAGCAGACAACCCGGGACTGCCGGCAATGAGCAGTTCTTC. Its translation: CASRQPGTAGNEQFF.

In the case of this clonotype: With a much larger clone just one base away, this may be a read error. J is TRBJ1-5 and V is TRBV20-1; 8 nucleotides match TRBD1. V lost 6 bases to trimming and J lost 12 bases; unmatched junction nucleotides: 16. The CDR3 is made up of 14 amino acids. Looked up from germline, CDR1 is DFQATT and CDR2 is SNEGSKA (reference sequence). The CDR3, as DNA: TGCAGTGCGCTATTCGGACAGGGAATATGGCACCAGCATTTT. Amino acids: CSALFGQGIWHQHF.

The rearrangement links TRBV5-1 to TRBJ2-7; TRBD2 is a possible D gene (5 bases). Between the trimmed V and J ends, which lost 0 bases and 1 base, there was a span of 14 bases. Germline CDR1 reads SGHRS; CDR2 reads YFSETQ. The CDR3 sequence is 16 residues long. The CDR3 spells CASSLEGPSSSYEQYF. For the CDR3, the DNA is TGCGCCAGCAGCTTGGAAGGGCCTAGCTCATCCTACGAGCAGTACTTC.

This clonotype has at least ten counts. This chain uses TRBV12-3 or TRBV12-4 with TRBJ2-7, with 10 bases matching TRBD2. V gave up 4 bases and J gave up 3 bases; unmatched junction bases: 9. The CDR3 runs 16 residues. The CDR3 loop is CASSSTTSGVVYEQYF. DNA of the CDR3: TGTGCCAGCAGTTCGACTACTAGCGGGGTCGTCTACGAGCAGTACTTC.

Many counts were recorded for this clonotype. The J gene is TRBJ2-1, the V gene TRBV4-1; 12 bases fit TRBD2. This CDR3 has 17 amino acids. Unmatched junction bases numbered 8, after V lost 2 bases and J lost 6 bases. Germline V gene sequence: CDR1 MGHRA, CDR2 YSYEKL. The CDR3 here is CASSQRPSGRALNEQFF. CDR3 coding DNA: TGCGCCAGCAGCCAACGTCCTAGCGGGAGGGCCCTCAATGAGCAGTTCTTC.

Many counts were recorded for this clonotype. The chain links TRBV25-1 to TRBJ2-3; weak D call: TRBD2 (5 bases). CDR3 length equals 16 residues. The germline V gene encodes CDR1 MGHDK and CDR2 SYGVNS. The V and J ends lost 6 bases and 5 bases respectively, with 21 bases between them. CDR3 in DNA: TGTGCCAGCAGCGCCCTTGGGATAACCGGAGGAGATACGCAGTATTTT. This translates into CASSALGITGGDTQYF. The variable domain in full, completed from reference TRBV25-1 and TRBJ2-3, reads EADIYQTPRYLVIGTGKKITLECSQTMGHDKMYWYQQDPGMELHLIHYSYGVNSTEKGDLSSESTVSRIRTEHFPLTLESARPSHTSQYLCASSALGITGGDTQYFGPGTRLTVL.

This clonotype was recorded a few times. The genes are TRBV7-9 and TRBJ2-1, with D maybe TRBD2 (5 bases). V dropped 1 base and J dropped 5 bases, with 12 bases sitting between them. Germline V gene sequence: CDR1 SEHNR, CDR2 FQNEAQ (reference sequence). The CDR3 has 15 residues. The CDR3 sequence: CASSLGGSENNEQFF. Written as DNA, the CDR3 is TGTGCCAGCAGCTTAGGGGGTAGCGAGAACAATGAGCAGTTCTTC.

Ten or more counts support this clonotype. The J gene is TRBJ2-7, the V gene TRBV20-1, with TRBD2 identical over 8 bases. CDR3 length equals 15 residues. V was pared by 4 bases and J by 4 bases, with 12 bases of the junction left unmatched. Looked up from germline, CDR1 is DFQATT and CDR2 is SNEGSKA (reference sequence). CDR3 coding DNA: TGCAGTGCTAAGAGTCCGGGACTAGATCCGTACGAGCAGTACTTC. Residues: CSAKSPGLDPYEQYF.

This clonotype was counted ten times or more. The chain combines TRBV29-1 with TRBJ2-1; possibly TRBD2 for D (6 bases). The V gene lost 3 bases and the J gene lost 6 bases, with 24 bases spanning the gap. The CDR3 has 17 amino acids. Germline CDR1 SQVTM, CDR2 ANQGSEA. CDR3 DNA sequence: TGCAGCGTTGAGGACAAGTTTGTAGCGGTTACCTTCAATGAGCAGTTCTTC. Its protein is CSVEDKFVAVTFNEQFF.

This clonotype was seen ten or more times. The chain recombines TRBV3-1 with TRBJ2-5; D ambiguous. Per germline, CDR1 LGHDT and CDR2 YNNKEL (reference sequence). Trimming shortened V by 0 bases and J by 5 bases, and 4 bases separated the two germline ends. This CDR3 is 12 amino acids long. The CDR3 region is CASSQDWETQYF. The CDR3 bases are TGTGCCAGCAGCCAAGACTGGGAGACCCAGTACTTC.

This clonotype has a count of ten or more. This chain links TRBV12-3 or TRBV12-4 with TRBJ2-4; tentative D call: TRBD2 (5 bases). The CDR3 is made up of 14 amino acids. V shed 9 bases and J shed 0 bases, with 12 bases lying between them. CDR3 DNA sequence: TGTGCCAGTTCTCGGGAAGTAGCCAAAAACATTCAGTACTTC. Translating it yields CASSREVAKNIQYF.

The chain recombines TRBV30 with TRBJ2-3; 7 bases line up with TRBD2. The CDR3 sequence is 15 residues long. Germline V CDR1 and CDR2: GTSNPN, SVGIG (reference sequence). V shed 4 bases and J 1 base; nucleotides not matched to a gene: 8. The DNA for the CDR3 is TGTGCCTGGATAATCGGGGGGAGAGGCACAGATACGCAGTATTTT. Its translation: CAWIIGGRGTDTQYF.

This clonotype appeared many times. This chain links TRBV5-1 with TRBJ1-2, with TRBD1 identical over 7 bases. The CDR3 totals 17 residues. Unmatched junction bases numbered 10, after V lost 0 bases and J lost 2 bases. Germline values: CDR1 SGHRS, CDR2 YFSETQ. CDR3 coding DNA: TGCGCCAGCAGCTTGGCCCTTTTGGGACAGCCCAACTATGGCTACACCTTC. It is translated as CASSLALLGQPNYGYTF. Variable domain in full (rest from reference TRBV5-1 and TRBJ1-2): KAGVTQTPRYLIKTRGQQVTLSCSPISGHRSVSWYQQTPGQGLQFLFEYFSETQRNKGNFPGRFSGRQFSNSRSEMNVSTLELGDSALYLCASSLALLGQPNYGYTFGSGTRLTVV.

This chain connects TRBV29-1 to TRBJ2-3; no reliable D call. The CDR3 contains 15 residues. V was cut by 8 bases and J by 0 bases, with 18 bases left in between. CDR1 SQVTM and CDR2 ANQGSEA come from the germline V gene. CDR3 sequence reads: CSTSPTFSSTDTQYF. The CDR3 nucleotides are TGCAGCACCAGCCCGACATTTTCTAGCACAGATACGCAGTATTTT.

This clonotype was observed at least ten times. V is TRBV20-1 and J is TRBJ2-7; possible D gene TRBD1, 6 bases. The CDR3 runs 14 residues. CDR1 and CDR2 from the germline V gene are DFQATT and SNEGSKA (reference sequence). V lost 0 bases, J lost 6 bases, and 15 bases lay in between. The CDR3 loop is CSARDQGTGSEQYF. In DNA form, the CDR3 reads TGCAGTGCTAGAGATCAGGGGACGGGCAGCGAGCAGTACTTC.

The genes are TRBV20-1 and TRBJ2-7; weak D call: TRBD2 (5 bases). The V gene lost 3 bases and the J gene lost 0 bases, with 12 bases spanning the gap. The germline V gene has CDR1 DFQATT and CDR2 SNEGSKA (reference sequence). This CDR3 is built from 14 residues. In DNA, the CDR3 is TGCAGTGCTAGGGCGGGCAGCTCCTCCTACGAGCAGTACTTC. Protein product: CSARAGSSSYEQYF.

This clonotype occurred many times. The gene calls are TRBV3-1 and TRBJ2-1; possibly TRBD2 for D (6 bases). Germline values: CDR1 LGHDT, CDR2 YNNKEL (reference sequence). The CDR3 loop spans 14 amino acids. The V and J ends lost 1 base and 5 bases respectively, with 9 bases between them. CDR3 in amino acids: CASSQVAEDNEQFF. CDR3 DNA: TGTGCCAGCAGCCAAGTAGCGGAGGACAATGAGCAGTTCTTC.

This clonotype was seen repeatedly, ten times or more. The chain couples TRBV7-9 to TRBJ2-1, with 10 bases identical to TRBD2. Germline CDR1 reads SEHNR; CDR2 reads FQNEAQ (reference sequence). This CDR3 is built from 14 residues. With 8 bases clipped from V and 5 bases from J, the junction kept 6 bases outside the gene matches. The CDR3 DNA follows: TGTGCCAGCGTGACCGGGACTAGCGACAATGAGCAGTTCTTC. It translates to CASVTGTSDNEQFF.

This clonotype was counted many times. The chain has TRBV7-2 and TRBJ2-1; a possible D gene is TRBD2 (5 bases). Germline CDR1 and CDR2: SGHTA and FQGNSA. The CDR3 is made up of 12 amino acids. V was trimmed by 1 base and J by 12 bases, leaving 10 bases between them. The CDR3 nucleotides are TGTGCCAGCAGCTTAGTTAGCGAGGGGCAGTTCTTC. As protein: CASSLVSEGQFF.

This clonotype was counted at least ten times. This chain links TRBV29-1 with TRBJ2-1; a possible D gene is TRBD2 (5 bases). Trimming took 6 bases from V and 6 from J, leaving 15 bases between them. Germline loops: CDR1 SQVTM, CDR2 ANQGSEA. The CDR3 contains 13 residues. The CDR3 DNA is TGCAGCGTGACCCTAGCAGTTAGCAATGAGCAGTTCTTC. This sequence encodes CSVTLAVSNEQFF.

There are a few counts of this clonotype. This chain uses TRBV7-9 with TRBJ1-5, with D possibly TRBD1 on 5 matching bases. Germline V gene data show CDR1 as SEHNR and CDR2 as FQNEAQ (reference sequence). The length of the CDR3 is 14 residues. Trimming took 7 bases from V and 5 from J, leaving 15 bases between them. The CDR3 loop is CASTGQGGDQPQHF. The CDR3 DNA is TGTGCCAGCACCGGTCAGGGCGGGGATCAGCCCCAGCATTTT.

Ten or more counts support this clonotype. This chain uses TRBV25-1 with TRBJ2-7; D is possibly TRBD2 (5 bases). Trimming took off 8 bases at V and 1 base at J, with 15 bases between the two ends. The germline V gene encodes CDR1 MGHDK and CDR2 SYGVNS. CDR3 length equals 14 residues. CDR3 nucleotides: TGTGCCAGCGCCAGATCGAGCGGTTCCTACGAGCAGTACTTC. This gives the protein CASARSSGSYEQYF.

This clonotype was recorded at least ten times. This chain links TRBV3-1 with TRBJ1-5, with a tentative D call TRBD1 (6 bases). The CDR3 spans 15 residues. CDR1 and CDR2 from the germline V gene are LGHDT and YNNKEL (reference sequence). Trimming left V 3 bases short and J 1 base short, with 10 bases between. CDR3: CASSQGATSNQPQHF. The CDR3 coding sequence is TGTGCCAGCAGCCAGGGGGCAACGAGCAATCAGCCCCAGCATTTT.

This clonotype was found a few times. The rearrangement joins TRBV20-1 to TRBJ2-5; 13 nucleotides agree with TRBD2. The germline V gene has CDR1 DFQATT and CDR2 SNEGSKA (reference sequence). V trimming: 6 bases; J trimming: 7 bases; junction bases outside the gene matches: 8. The CDR3 length is 14 residues. Written as DNA, the CDR3 is TGCAGTGCAGGACTAGCGGGAGTGTCTGGGACCCAGTACTTC. Protein: CSAGLAGVSGTQYF.

Ten or more counts support this clonotype. This chain joins TRBV2 and TRBJ1-1, with a tentative D call TRBD1 (6 bases). From germline, CDR1 is SNHLY and CDR2 FYNNEI. The CDR3 length is 15 residues. With 6 bases removed from V and 1 base from J, the gap between germline ends came to 15 bases. The chain's CDR3 is CASRWAGVKNTEAFF. CDR3 sequence (DNA): TGTGCCAGCAGGTGGGCAGGGGTAAAGAACACTGAAGCTTTCTTT.